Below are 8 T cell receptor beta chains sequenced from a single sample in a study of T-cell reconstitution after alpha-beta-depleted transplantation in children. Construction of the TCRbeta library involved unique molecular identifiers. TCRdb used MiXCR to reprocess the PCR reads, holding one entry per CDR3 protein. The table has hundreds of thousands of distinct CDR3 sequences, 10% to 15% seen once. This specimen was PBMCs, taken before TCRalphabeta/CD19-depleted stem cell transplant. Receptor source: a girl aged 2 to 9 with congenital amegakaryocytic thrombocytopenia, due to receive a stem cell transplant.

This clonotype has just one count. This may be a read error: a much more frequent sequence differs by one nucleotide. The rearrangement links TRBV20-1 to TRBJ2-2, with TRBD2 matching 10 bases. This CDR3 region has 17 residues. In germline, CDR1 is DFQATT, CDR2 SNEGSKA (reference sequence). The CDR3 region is CCARVPTSGSNTGELFF. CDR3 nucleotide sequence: TGCTGTGCTAGAGTGCCGACTAGCGGGTCGAACACCGGGGAGCTGTTTTTT.

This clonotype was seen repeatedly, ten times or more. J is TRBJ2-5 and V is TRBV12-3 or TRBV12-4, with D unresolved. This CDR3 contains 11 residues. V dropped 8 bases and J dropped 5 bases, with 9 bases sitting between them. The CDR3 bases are TGTGCCAGCCGCGGTGGGGAGACCCAGTACTTC. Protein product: CASRGGETQYF.

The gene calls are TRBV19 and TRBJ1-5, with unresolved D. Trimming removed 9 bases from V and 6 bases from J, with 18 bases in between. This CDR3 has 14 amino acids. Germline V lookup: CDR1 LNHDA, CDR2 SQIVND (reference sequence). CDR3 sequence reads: CASAFGYGSQPQHF. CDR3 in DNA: TGTGCCAGCGCCTTTGGGTATGGTTCTCAGCCCCAGCATTTT.

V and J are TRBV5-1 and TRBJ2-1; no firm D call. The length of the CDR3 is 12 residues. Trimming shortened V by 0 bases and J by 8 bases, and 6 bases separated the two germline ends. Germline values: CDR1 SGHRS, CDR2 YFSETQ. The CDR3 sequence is CASSLGTHEQFF. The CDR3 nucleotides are TGCGCCAGCAGCTTGGGGACGCATGAGCAGTTCTTC. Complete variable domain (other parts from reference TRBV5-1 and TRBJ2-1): KAGVTQTPRYLIKTRGQQVTLSCSPISGHRSVSWYQQTPGQGLQFLFEYFSETQRNKGNFPGRFSGRQFSNSRSEMNVSTLELGDSALYLCASSLGTHEQFFGPGTRLTVL.

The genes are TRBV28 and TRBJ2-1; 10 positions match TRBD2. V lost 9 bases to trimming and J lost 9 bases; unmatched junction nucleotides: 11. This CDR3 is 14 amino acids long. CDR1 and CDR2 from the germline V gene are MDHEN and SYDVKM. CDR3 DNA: TGTGCCAGTATACTAGCGGGACCCCTCGGTGAGCAGTTCTTC. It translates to CASILAGPLGEQFF. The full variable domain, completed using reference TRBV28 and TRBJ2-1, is DVKVTQSSRYLVKRTGEKVFLECVQDMDHENMFWYRQDPGLGLRLIYFSYDVKMKEKGDIPEGYSVSREKKERFSLILESASTNQTSMYLCASILAGPLGEQFFGPGTRLTVL.

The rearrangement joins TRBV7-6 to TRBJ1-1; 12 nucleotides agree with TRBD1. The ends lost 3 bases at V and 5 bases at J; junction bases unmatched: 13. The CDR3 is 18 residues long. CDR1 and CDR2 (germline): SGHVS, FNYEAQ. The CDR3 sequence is CASSFLLRDRGPVTEAFF. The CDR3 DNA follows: TGTGCCAGCAGCTTTTTACTCCGGGACAGGGGGCCGGTGACTGAAGCTTTCTTT.

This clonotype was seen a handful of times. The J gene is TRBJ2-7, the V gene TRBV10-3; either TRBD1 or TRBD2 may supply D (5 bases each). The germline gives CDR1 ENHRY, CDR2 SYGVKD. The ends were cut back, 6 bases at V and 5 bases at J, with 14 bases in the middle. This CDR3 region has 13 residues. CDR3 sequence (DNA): TGTGCCATCAGCTCCGGGACCGAGAACGAGCAGTACTTC. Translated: CAISSGTENEQYF.

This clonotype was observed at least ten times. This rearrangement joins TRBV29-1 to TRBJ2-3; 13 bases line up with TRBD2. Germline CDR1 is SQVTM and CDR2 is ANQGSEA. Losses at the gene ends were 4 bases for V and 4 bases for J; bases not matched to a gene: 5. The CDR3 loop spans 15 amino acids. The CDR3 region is CSVVRTSGSADTQYF. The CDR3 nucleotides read TGCAGCGTTGTGAGGACTAGCGGGAGTGCAGATACGCAGTATTTT.